The next 5 T cell receptor beta chains were all read from a single sample in a study of cytomegalovirus exposure and HLA in healthy donors. The PCR used 60 Vbeta and 13 Jbeta primers. Measured with immunoSEQ multiplex PCR; TCRdb has only the in-frame clones, and not every one. The data contain roughly 160,000 clones, just under 80% of them singletons. Sequencing input: PBMCs. These receptors were obtained from a woman between 45 and 65 years old in good health and CMV-seronegative.

The CDR3 protein is CASSFIGTREGEQYF. CDR3 in DNA: TGTGCCAGCAGCTTTATTGGGACTAGGGAAGGTGAGCAGTACTTC. V is TRBV5-5 and J is TRBJ2-7; TRBD2 aligns across 8 bases. Germline V lookup: CDR1 SGHKS, CDR2 YYEKEE (reference sequence). V gave up 2 bases and J gave up 7 bases; unmatched junction bases: 11. The CDR3 is 15 amino acids.

CDR3 bases: TGTGCCAGCTCACCACGGGACAGGGGTTATGGAAACACCATATATTTT. Residues: CASSPRDRGYGNTIYF. J is TRBJ1-3 and V is TRBV18, with 10 nucleotides matching TRBD1. This CDR3 is 16 amino acids long. V trimming: 1 base; J trimming: 3 bases; junction bases outside the gene matches: 3. The germline gives CDR1 KGHSH, CDR2 LQKENI.

The chain recombines TRBV30 with TRBJ1-5; 7 bases map to TRBD1. Germline CDR1 is GTSNPN and CDR2 is SVGIG (reference sequence). This CDR3 has 21 amino acids. The junction had 23 bases not matched to a gene; V was cut back by 3 bases and J by 0 bases. CDR3 in DNA: TGTGCCTGGAGCTCGAATAACTACAGGGGTCTTACTCTCTATAGCAATCAGCCCCAGCATTTT. It is translated as CAWSSNNYRGLTLYSNQPQHF.

The chain recombines TRBV4-3 with TRBJ1-2; D gene uncertain. This CDR3 region has 12 residues. CDR1 is LGHNA and CDR2 is YSLEER in the germline V gene. The V and J ends lost 0 bases and 8 bases respectively, with 7 bases between them. The CDR3 sequence is CASSQDGRGYTF. The CDR3 DNA reads TGCGCCAGCAGCCAAGATGGGAGGGGCTACACCTTC.

The V call is TRBV19, the J call TRBJ1-5; TRBD1 is a possible D gene (6 bases). CDR1 is LNHDA, CDR2 SQIVND, per germline (reference sequence). The CDR3 is made up of 22 amino acids. Trimming took 7 bases from V and 2 from J, leaving 36 bases between them. The DNA for the CDR3 is TGTGCCAGTAATCCGGGTGACAGGTTGCGGTCCCCCAAGGGATATGGCAATCAGCCCCAGCATTTT. Residues: CASNPGDRLRSPKGYGNQPQHF.